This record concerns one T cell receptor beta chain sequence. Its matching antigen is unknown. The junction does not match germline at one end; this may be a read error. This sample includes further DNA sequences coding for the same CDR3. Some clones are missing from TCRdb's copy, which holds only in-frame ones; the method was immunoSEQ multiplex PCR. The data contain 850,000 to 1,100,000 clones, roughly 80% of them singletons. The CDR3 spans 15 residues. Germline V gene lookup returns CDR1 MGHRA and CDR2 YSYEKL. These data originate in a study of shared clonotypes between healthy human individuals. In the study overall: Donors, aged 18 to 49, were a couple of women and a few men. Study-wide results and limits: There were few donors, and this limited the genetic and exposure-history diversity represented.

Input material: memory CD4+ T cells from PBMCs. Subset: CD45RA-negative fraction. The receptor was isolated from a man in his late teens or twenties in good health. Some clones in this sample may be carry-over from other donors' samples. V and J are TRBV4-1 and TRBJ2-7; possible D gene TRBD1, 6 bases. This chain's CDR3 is CASSQQGARSYEQYF. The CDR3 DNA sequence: TGCGCAAGCAGCCAACAGGGAGCTCGCTCCTACGAGCAGTACTTC.